This TCR beta chain was sequenced in a study of blood T cells in healthy people across ages. Regarding the study as a whole: No one knew whether donors had CMV, which possibly confounded expanded clonotype changes.

Trimming cost V 0 bases and J 6 bases; bases outside gene matches: 11. Per the germline V gene, CDR1 is SGDLS and CDR2 is YYNGEE. The CDR3 extends over 17 amino acids. This clonotype was seen ten or more times. What it recognizes is unknown. Alongside a J-beta primer mix, a sample-barcoded 5' primer served in a second PCR lasting about 7 to 11 cycles. Each CDR3 protein gets one entry after TCRdb re-called the 5' RACE reads with MiXCR. The sample holds hundreds of thousands of distinct CDR3 sequences, roughly 32% seen once. The TCR sequence derives from a woman aged 80 or over in good health. The material sequenced was blood. The rearrangement joins TRBV9 to TRBJ2-3; the match to TRBD2 covers 9 bases. CDR3 sequence reads: CASSVAGGQRGADTQYF. CDR3 sequence (DNA): TGTGCCAGCAGCGTAGCTGGGGGCCAGCGGGGGGCGGATACGCAGTATTTT.